This T cell receptor (beta chain) is drawn from a study of shared clonotypes between healthy human individuals. Study in general: Three CD4 naive, three CD4 memory, two CD8 naive and one CD8 memory plate were used per donor. The study's findings and limits: Non-shared clonotypes had lower generation probabilities than clonotypes shared by all four sorted-subset donors.

About this clone itself: What it binds is not known.

Some clones are missing from TCRdb's copy, which holds only in-frame ones; the method was immunoSEQ multiplex PCR. This sample yields some 2.3 million clones, of which approximately 93% are seen a single time; 0.39% belongs to the top ten. J was trimmed by 8 bases and V by 6 bases; bases with no gene match: 6. Germline CDR1 and CDR2: SQVTM and ANQGSEA. The CDR3 extends over 13 amino acids. The specimen sequenced was naive CD4+ T cells from PBMCs. The subset is: CD45RA+ positively selected. V is TRBV29-1 and J is TRBJ2-1; TRBD2 matches 11 bases. This clonotype was sampled from a man in his late teens or twenties in good health. Some clones in this sample may be carry-over from other donors' samples. This chain's CDR3 is CSVTSGSIYEQFF. CDR3 DNA sequence: TGCAGCGTCACTAGCGGGAGCATCTATGAGCAGTTCTTC.